The T cell receptor (beta chain) under discussion was sequenced for a study of cytomegalovirus exposure and HLA in healthy donors. Study-wide results and caveats: Rarity characterized most TCR sequences, yet some public TCRs appeared in many donors. The study carried out a later analysis of TCR beta sequences. It associated some 18,000 of them with specific HLA alleles at a false discovery rate of 0.05. Later genetic work tied a missense DCLRE1C variant to beta-chain V and J trimming.

Researchers ran the PCR with 60 Vbeta and 13 Jbeta primers. The repertoire was sequenced with immunoSEQ multiplex PCR; TCRdb's copy has only in-frame clones and lacks some. The sample yields about 190,000 clones, roughly 78% seen once. The germline CDR1 and CDR2 sequences are SGHVS and FQNEAQ. The CDR3 consists of 13 residues. V lost 3 bases and J lost 9; bases outside the gene matches: 4. As to this clone: The antigen is undetermined.

All the people who gave samples were healthy bone marrow donors. The gene calls are TRBV7-8 and TRBJ2-7, with 11 bases lining up with TRBD2. Material for sequencing was PBMCs. The origin of this receptor is a boy under 18 in good health and CMV-seronegative. The chain's CDR3 is CASSLGLAERQYF. CDR3 coding DNA: TGTGCCAGCAGCTTGGGACTAGCGGAGAGGCAGTACTTC.